A selection of T cell receptor beta chains follows, all from one sample in a study of T-cell reconstitution after alpha-beta-depleted transplantation in children. TCRdb fed the PCR reads into MiXCR, producing one record per CDR3 protein. The profile covers around 500,000 distinct CDR3 sequences, with roughly 23% appearing a single time and 13% to 15% taken by the ten largest. Sequencing was performed on PBMCs, mostly from graft donor cells, taken 360 days after TCRalphabeta/CD19-depleted stem cell transplant. All receptors come from a boy under two years old who had a stem cell transplant for acute myeloid leukemia, so the T cells may come from the graft donor. Each CDR3 is given with its conserved first and last residue. The order of the fields is J gene, V gene, CDR3 length, CDR3 protein.

j_gene: TRBJ2-6
v_gene: TRBV12-3/TRBV12-4
len: 17
CDR3aa: CASSLTGRLSGANVLTF

j_gene: TRBJ1-1
v_gene: TRBV6-5
len: 16
CDR3aa: CASSYGAGGSGTEAFF

j_gene: TRBJ2-1
v_gene: TRBV20-1
len: 14
CDR3aa: CSAIRGWGNNEQFF

j_gene: TRBJ1-6
v_gene: TRBV20-1
len: 13
CDR3aa: CSARGGQGFPLHF

j_gene: TRBJ2-7
v_gene: TRBV7-9
len: 12
CDR3aa: CASSLGGHRQYF

j_gene: TRBJ2-5
v_gene: TRBV20-1
len: 12
CDR3aa: CSASQGRETQYF

j_gene: TRBJ2-1
v_gene: TRBV4-1
len: 13
CDR3aa: CASSQGGPREQFF

j_gene: TRBJ2-3
v_gene: TRBV29-1
len: 16
CDR3aa: CSVQRGGLRFTDTQYF

j_gene: TRBJ2-6
v_gene: TRBV6-5
len: 16
CDR3aa: CASSYGSFSGANVLTF

j_gene: TRBJ2-3
v_gene: TRBV18
len: 13
CDR3aa: CASSRLPTDTQYF

j_gene: TRBJ2-6
v_gene: TRBV13
len: 13
CDR3aa: CASSAPGANVLTF

j_gene: TRBJ1-5
v_gene: TRBV19
len: 16
CDR3aa: CASSIFQVSLDQPQHF

j_gene: TRBJ2-5
v_gene: TRBV12-3/TRBV12-4
len: 13
CDR3aa: CASSWADQETQYF

j_gene: TRBJ2-7
v_gene: TRBV27
len: 15
CDR3aa: CASSLSNSGSYEQYF

j_gene: TRBJ2-5
v_gene: TRBV6-2/TRBV6-3
len: 13
CDR3aa: CASYRDREETQYF

j_gene: TRBJ2-1
v_gene: TRBV7-2
len: 15
CDR3aa: CASSLLGAGYNEQFF

j_gene: TRBJ2-1
v_gene: TRBV3-1
len: 16
CDR3aa: CASSQGRLLSDNEQFF

j_gene: TRBJ2-7
v_gene: TRBV5-1
len: 20
CDR3aa: CASSLPDAGTSGGFSYEQYF

j_gene: TRBJ2-3
v_gene: TRBV6-1
len: 12
CDR3aa: CASSEADNTQYF

j_gene: TRBJ1-1
v_gene: TRBV4-3
len: 13
CDR3aa: CASATTRVTEAFF

j_gene: TRBJ1-5
v_gene: TRBV7-2
len: 14
CDR3aa: CASSPHRNKGPQHF

j_gene: TRBJ2-1
v_gene: TRBV6-5
len: 15
CDR3aa: CASSYSSVTYNEQFF

j_gene: TRBJ2-7
v_gene: TRBV5-5
len: 14
CDR3aa: CASSRSGVIYEQYF

j_gene: TRBJ2-7
v_gene: TRBV11-2
len: 16
CDR3aa: CASSSSHQIRSYEQYF

j_gene: TRBJ2-3
v_gene: TRBV20-1
len: 16
CDR3aa: CSARDFRALRTDTQYF

j_gene: TRBJ2-3
v_gene: TRBV24-1
len: 11
CDR3aa: CATSASDTQYF

j_gene: TRBJ1-5
v_gene: TRBV12-3/TRBV12-4
len: 13
CDR3aa: CASSLTEGLAQHF

j_gene: TRBJ2-4
v_gene: TRBV5-6
len: 13
CDR3aa: CASSLGNANIQYF

j_gene: TRBJ2-7
v_gene: TRBV25-1
len: 14
CDR3aa: CASSEYFQGYEQYF

j_gene: TRBJ1-3
v_gene: TRBV7-2
len: 15
CDR3aa: CASSLKQVSGNTIYF

j_gene: TRBJ2-1
v_gene: TRBV11-1
len: 20
CDR3aa: CASSPPPGLAGGTSYNEQFF

j_gene: TRBJ1-2
v_gene: TRBV7-9
len: 15
CDR3aa: CASSLAPGPLYGYTF

j_gene: TRBJ1-1
v_gene: TRBV6-5
len: 13
CDR3aa: CASSYLAGQKAFF

j_gene: TRBJ1-5
v_gene: TRBV5-1
len: 19
CDR3aa: CASSPTGGKRSCSNQPQHF

j_gene: TRBJ2-1
v_gene: TRBV12-3/TRBV12-4
len: 12
CDR3aa: CASSSGPRWKFF

j_gene: TRBJ2-7
v_gene: TRBV9
len: 14
CDR3aa: CASSLSSGSYEQYF

j_gene: TRBJ1-4
v_gene: TRBV29-1
len: 13
CDR3aa: CSVKQGAGEKLFF

j_gene: TRBJ2-1
v_gene: TRBV12-3/TRBV12-4
len: 14
CDR3aa: CASRAGTSVNEQFF

j_gene: TRBJ2-7
v_gene: TRBV5-1
len: 13
CDR3aa: CASSLTRTYEQYF

j_gene: TRBJ2-7
v_gene: TRBV7-6
len: 12
CDR3aa: CASKGASYEQYF

j_gene: TRBJ2-7
v_gene: TRBV5-5
len: 16
CDR3aa: CASSLVQGQIDYEQYF

j_gene: TRBJ2-3
v_gene: TRBV20-1
len: 13
CDR3aa: CSASGTSTDTQYF

j_gene: TRBJ1-5
v_gene: TRBV20-1
len: 14
CDR3aa: CSARDNAGLQPQHF

j_gene: TRBJ2-7
v_gene: TRBV20-1
len: 11
CDR3aa: CSARPGHEQYF

j_gene: TRBJ2-1
v_gene: TRBV12-3/TRBV12-4
len: 17
CDR3aa: CASSMGVRTSVLNEQFF

j_gene: TRBJ2-5
v_gene: TRBV28
len: 16
CDR3aa: CASSLLRGTVEETQYF

j_gene: TRBJ2-2
v_gene: TRBV12-3/TRBV12-4
len: 15
CDR3aa: CASSLGGGASGELFF

j_gene: TRBJ1-2
v_gene: TRBV29-1
len: 13
CDR3aa: CSVDRGTGSGYTF

j_gene: TRBJ2-3
v_gene: TRBV7-2
len: 15
CDR3aa: CASSLSLASTDTQYF

j_gene: TRBJ1-1
v_gene: TRBV29-1
len: 12
CDR3aa: CSVEDGELEAFF